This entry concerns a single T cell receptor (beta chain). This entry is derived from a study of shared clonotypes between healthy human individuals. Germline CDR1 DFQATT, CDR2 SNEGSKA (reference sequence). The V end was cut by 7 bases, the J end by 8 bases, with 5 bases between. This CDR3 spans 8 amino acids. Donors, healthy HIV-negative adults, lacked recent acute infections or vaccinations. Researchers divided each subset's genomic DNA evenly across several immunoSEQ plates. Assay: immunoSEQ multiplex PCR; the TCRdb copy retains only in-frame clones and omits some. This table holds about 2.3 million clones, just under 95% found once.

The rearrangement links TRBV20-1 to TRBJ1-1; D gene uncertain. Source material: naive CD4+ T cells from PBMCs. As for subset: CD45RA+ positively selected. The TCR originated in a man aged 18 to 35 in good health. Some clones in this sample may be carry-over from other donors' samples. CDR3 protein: CSVREAFF. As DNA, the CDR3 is TGCAGTGTAAGAGAAGCTTTCTTT.